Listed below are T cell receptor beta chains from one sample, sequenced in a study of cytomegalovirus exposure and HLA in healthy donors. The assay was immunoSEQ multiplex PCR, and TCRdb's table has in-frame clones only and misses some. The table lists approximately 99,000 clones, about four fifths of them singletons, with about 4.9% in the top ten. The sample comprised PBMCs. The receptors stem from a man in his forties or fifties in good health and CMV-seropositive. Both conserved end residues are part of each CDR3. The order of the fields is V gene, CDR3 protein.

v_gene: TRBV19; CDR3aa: CASSIGTGGFYEQYF
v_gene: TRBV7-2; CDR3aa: CASSKTGTSYNEQFF
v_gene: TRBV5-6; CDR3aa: CASSPPRGDRGNEQFF
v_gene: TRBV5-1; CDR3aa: CASSLGTGGPYEQYF
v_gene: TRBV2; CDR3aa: CASSEGQSGDTIYF
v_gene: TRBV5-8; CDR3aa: CASSLGENADTQYF
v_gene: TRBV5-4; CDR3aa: CASWDREASYEQYF
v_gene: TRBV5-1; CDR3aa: CASSLGAGNTEAFF
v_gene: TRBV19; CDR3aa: CASSISWGRSDEQYF
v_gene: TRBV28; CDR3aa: CASTLEQNSYNEQFF
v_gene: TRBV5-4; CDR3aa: CASRSTTLSYEQYF
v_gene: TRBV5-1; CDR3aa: CASSSLAEETQYF
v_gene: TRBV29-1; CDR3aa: CSVLRDMNTEAFF
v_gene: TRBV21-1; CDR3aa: CASSNPHRHYEQYF
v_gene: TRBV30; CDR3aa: CAWSRGTGEFYGYTF
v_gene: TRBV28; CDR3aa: CATLAREEPYEQYF
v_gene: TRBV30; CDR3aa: CAWRRQGTSYEQYF
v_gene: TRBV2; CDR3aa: CAKTGISTDTQYF
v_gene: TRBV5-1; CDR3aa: CASRAGVSYNEQFF
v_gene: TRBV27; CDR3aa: CASSPQAGAIWDEQFF
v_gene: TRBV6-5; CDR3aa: CASSYSQGYGYTF
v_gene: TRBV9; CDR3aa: CASSVNSFFNEQFF
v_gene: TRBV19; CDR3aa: CASSSVVGGEKLFF
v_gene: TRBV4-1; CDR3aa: CASSQEVQAARTQYF
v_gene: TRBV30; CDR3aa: CAWSRQNTEAFF
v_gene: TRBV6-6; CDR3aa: CASSYSIRMNTEAFF
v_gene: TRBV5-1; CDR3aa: CASSPGQGMDGYTF
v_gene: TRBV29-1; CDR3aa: CSVASSRVNGETQYF
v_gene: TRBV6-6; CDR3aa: CASSYGTSGKGEQYF
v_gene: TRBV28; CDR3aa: CASSNTGPTNYEQYF
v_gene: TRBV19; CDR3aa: CASSSDRGSYGYTF
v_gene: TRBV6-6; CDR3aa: CASKQTGGDTEAFF
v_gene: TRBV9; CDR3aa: CASSDRGRPGNEQFF
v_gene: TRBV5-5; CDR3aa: CASSLKVETVYGYTF
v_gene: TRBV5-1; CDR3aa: CASSRIPTGDTGELFF
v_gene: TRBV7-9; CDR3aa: CSSSLIPTDRNYGYTF
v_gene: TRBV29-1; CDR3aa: CSGIQGNTEAFF
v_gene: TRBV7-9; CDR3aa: CSSSAGLAGTDTQYF
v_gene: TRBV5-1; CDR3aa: CASSPGQGGNEQFF
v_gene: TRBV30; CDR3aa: CAWILTSGSGNEQFF
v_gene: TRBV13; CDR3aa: CASSLSTGNQPQHF
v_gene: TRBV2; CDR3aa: CASSTGNTEAFF
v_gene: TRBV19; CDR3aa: CASRTRTGEQFF
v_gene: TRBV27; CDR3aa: CASRSGANGLTF
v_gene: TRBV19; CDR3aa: CASSIEIGLGSGYTF
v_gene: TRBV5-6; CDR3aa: CASSATGISYNSPLHF
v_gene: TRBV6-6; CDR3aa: CASSRDRGYEQYF
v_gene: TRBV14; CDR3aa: CASSRLAETYEQYF
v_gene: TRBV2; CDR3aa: CASRRQETYGYTF
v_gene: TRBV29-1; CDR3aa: CSGTGMATEAFF
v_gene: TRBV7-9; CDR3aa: CASSGTGYNSPLHF
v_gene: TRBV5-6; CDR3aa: CASSPKAGHGYTF
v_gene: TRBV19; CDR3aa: CASSMDSGRSDEQFF
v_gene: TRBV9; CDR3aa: CASSVYRVHYNEQFF
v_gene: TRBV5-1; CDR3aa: CASSLDREGNTIYF
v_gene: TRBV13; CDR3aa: CASSIGTGGTYEQYF
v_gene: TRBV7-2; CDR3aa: CASSPPDRFDSPLHF
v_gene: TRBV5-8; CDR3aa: CASSRRQGALNEKLFF
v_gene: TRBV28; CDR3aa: CASGTSGRPDIQYF
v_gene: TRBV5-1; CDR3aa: CASSLIPGTGTGELFF